Listed below are T cell receptor beta chains from one sample, sequenced in a study of T cells in tuberculosis. TCRdb's table, derived via immunoSEQ multiplex PCR, lists solely in-frame clones and lacks some. Among about 7,700 clones listed, around 95% were seen once. The sequenced sample consisted of PBMCs. These receptors all come from an adult with tuberculosis. The CDR3 runs from the conserved cysteine through the conserved F or W. Fields, in order: D gene, J gene, V gene, CDR3 protein, CDR3 DNA. D genes are given only for firm matches.

TRBD2 | TRBJ2-7 | TRBV30 | CAWSVQAGIEQYF | TGTGCCTGGAGTGTACAAGCGGGGATCGAGCAGTACTTC
. | TRBJ1-5 | TRBV5-8 | CASSTQDREWAYQPQHF | TGTGCCAGCAGCACCCAGGACCGGGAGTGGGCATATCAGCCCCAGCATTTT
TRBD1 | TRBJ2-5 | TRBV2 | CASYSQGDQETQYF | TGTGCCAGTTACTCTCAGGGGGATCAAGAGACCCAGTACTTC
. | TRBJ1-6 | TRBV5-1 | CASSLVWPGDNSPLHF | TGCGCCAGCAGCTTGGTTTGGCCAGGTGATAATTCACCCCTCCACTTT
TRBD1 | TRBJ2-7 | TRBV19 | CASSRQGTYEQYF | TGTGCCAGTAGCCGACAGGGAACCTACGAGCAGTACTTC
TRBD2 | TRBJ2-3 | TRBV27 | CASSLDAGGSPDTQYF | TGTGCCAGCAGTCTTGACGCGGGGGGGAGCCCAGATACGCAGTATTTT
TRBD1 | TRBJ1-3 | TRBV7-9 | CASSSPGTVGNTIYF | TGTGCCAGCAGCTCCCCCGGGACAGTCGGAAACACCATATATTTT
. | TRBJ2-7 | TRBV5-1 | CASSLGTGGESSYEQYF | TGCGCCAGCAGCTTGGGCACGGGCGGGGAGAGCTCCTACGAGCAGTACTTC
TRBD1 | TRBJ1-5 | TRBV7-6 | CASSPGTGYNQPQHF | TGTGCCAGCAGCCCTGGGACAGGGTACAATCAGCCCCAGCATTTT
TRBD1 | TRBJ2-3 | TRBV5-1 | CASSLEGTGARGDTQYF | TGCGCCAGCAGCTTGGAAGGGACAGGGGCGCGGGGAGATACGCAGTATTTT
. | TRBJ2-3 | TRBV7-3 | CASSKWGLTDTQYF | TGTGCCAGCAGCAAGTGGGGACTCACAGATACGCAGTATTTT
. | TRBJ2-5 | TRBV11-2 | CASSPSPAGKETQYF | TGTGCCAGCAGCCCCTCCCCAGCGGGTAAAGAGACCCAGTACTTC
. | TRBJ2-7 | TRBV9 | CASRQVTYSYEQYF | TGTGCCAGCAGACAGGTAACGTACTCCTACGAGCAGTACTTC
TRBD2 | TRBJ2-3 | TRBV9 | CASSVRAGGGADTQYF | TGTGCCAGCAGCGTACGAGCGGGGGGCGGGGCAGATACGCAGTATTTT
TRBD1 | TRBJ1-2 | TRBV11-2 | CASSLVIGQGDGYTF | TGTGCCAGCAGCTTAGTAATTGGACAGGGTGATGGCTACACCTTC